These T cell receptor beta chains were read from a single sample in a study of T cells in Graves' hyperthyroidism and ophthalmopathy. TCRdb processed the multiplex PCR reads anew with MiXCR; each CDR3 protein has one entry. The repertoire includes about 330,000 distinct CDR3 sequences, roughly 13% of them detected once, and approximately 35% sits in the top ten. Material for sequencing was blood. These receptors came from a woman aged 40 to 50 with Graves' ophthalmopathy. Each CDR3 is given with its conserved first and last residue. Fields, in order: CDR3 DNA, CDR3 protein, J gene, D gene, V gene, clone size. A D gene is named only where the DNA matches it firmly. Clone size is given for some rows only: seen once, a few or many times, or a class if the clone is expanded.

TGTGCCAGCAGCTTAAAGGTCGGGATGGCCTCTGGGGCCAACGTCCTGACTTTC | CASSLKVGMASGANVLTF | TRBJ2-6 | NA | TRBV7-8 | NA
TGTGCCAGCAGCTTTGAGGGGATTCAGCCCCAGCATTTT | CASSFEGIQPQHF | TRBJ1-5 | NA | TRBV7-9 | many
TGCGCCAGCAGCCTGCGCAGGGCCGAGACCCAGTACTTC | CASSLRRAETQYF | TRBJ2-5 | NA | TRBV4-1 | few
TGTGCCAGCAGCTTGCCATCGGAGGGAGATACGCAGTATTTT | CASSLPSEGDTQYF | TRBJ2-3 | NA | TRBV7-2 | many
TGTGCCTGGAGTCTAGCGGGAGCTCTCGACGAGCAGTACTTC | CAWSLAGALDEQYF | TRBJ2-7 | TRBD2 | TRBV30 | few
TGTGCCAGCACCCCGGGACAGGGGGACTATGGCTACACCTTC | CASTPGQGDYGYTF | TRBJ1-2 | TRBD1 | TRBV2 | NA
TGTGCCAGCAGCCTTAGCCCCAAAAACATTCAGTACTTC | CASSLSPKNIQYF | TRBJ2-4 | NA | TRBV7-2 | NA
TGTGCCAGCAGTTTATTGGGCGGGACAGGGTCTAAGCACGAGCAGTACTTC | CASSLLGGTGSKHEQYF | TRBJ2-7 | TRBD1 | TRBV27 | NA
TGCGCCAGCATGGCACTCCTCGGGTCGAACTATGGCTACACCTTC | CASMALLGSNYGYTF | TRBJ1-2 | NA | TRBV10-2 | many
TGTGCCACCAGCAGCAATCTGGGACACCGGGGGCATTTT | CATSSNLGHRGHF | TRBJ1-5 | NA | TRBV15 | many
TGTGCCAGCACCGGGCGGGGGTCCGGGTACGAGCAGTACTTC | CASTGRGSGYEQYF | TRBJ2-7 | TRBD2 | TRBV12-3/TRBV12-4 | NA
TGTGCCAGTAGTATGAGTAGGGGGAGCAGAGAGACCCAGTACTTC | CASSMSRGSRETQYF | TRBJ2-5 | NA | TRBV19 | NA
TGCAGTGCTAGAGGGCTCAGGCCCACGTACCAAGAGACCCAGTACTTC | CSARGLRPTYQETQYF | TRBJ2-5 | NA | TRBV20-1 | few
TGTGCCAGCAGCTTTAGAGAGAGAGTCTACGAGCAGTACTTC | CASSFRERVYEQYF | TRBJ2-7 | NA | TRBV5-6 | NA
TGTGCCACCAGTGAACTAGCGGGAGTCCCCACAGATACGCAGTATTTT | CATSELAGVPTDTQYF | TRBJ2-3 | TRBD2 | TRBV24-1 | few
TGTGCCATCAGTGAGGGACTAGCGGCCTACGAGCAGTACTTC | CAISEGLAAYEQYF | TRBJ2-7 | TRBD2 | TRBV10-3 | many
TGTGCCAGCAGGCAGGGACGGGGAAGCTCGGGCGAGCAGTACTTC | CASRQGRGSSGEQYF | TRBJ2-7 | NA | TRBV6-1 | few
TGCAGTGCTAGAGATAATGCCCCAGGGAGAAACACCATATATTTT | CSARDNAPGRNTIYF | TRBJ1-3 | NA | TRBV20-1 | NA
TGTGCCAGCAGTCCCTTGGCGGGGGGAACCTACGAGCAGTACTTC | CASSPLAGGTYEQYF | TRBJ2-7 | TRBD2 | TRBV28 | many
TGCGCCAGCAGCGCATATACTAGACCAAGCTCCTACGAGCAGTACTTC | CASSAYTRPSSYEQYF | TRBJ2-7 | NA | TRBV5-1 | NA
TGTGCCAGCAGTTATAATGCAGCGAACACTGAAGTTTCCTTT | CASSYNAANTEVSF | TRBJ1-1 | NA | TRBV12-3/TRBV12-4 | NA
TGTGCCTGGAGTATCTCAACCGGACGGGAGCAGTTCTTC | CAWSISTGREQFF | TRBJ2-1 | NA | TRBV30 | NA
TGTGCCAGCAGTAAGACAGGGGTCAATTCACCCCTCCACTTT | CASSKTGVNSPLHF | TRBJ1-6 | TRBD1 | TRBV2 | many
TGTGCCACCAGTGCTGGGGACAGGGATGGCTACACCTTC | CATSAGDRDGYTF | TRBJ1-2 | TRBD1 | TRBV24-1 | NA
TGCGCCAGCAGCGCATGGACAGTGAGCACAGATACGCAGTATTTT | CASSAWTVSTDTQYF | TRBJ2-3 | NA | TRBV5-1 | NA
TGTGCCAGCAGTTTCGAGACTAGCGGGAGATCAACAGATACGCAGTATTTT | CASSFETSGRSTDTQYF | TRBJ2-3 | TRBD2 | TRBV28 | many
TGTGCCAGCAGCCGGACAGGTTCTAAGGATTACGAGCAGTACTTC | CASSRTGSKDYEQYF | TRBJ2-7 | TRBD1 | TRBV7-8 | NA
TGTGCCAGCAGCGAAGGGCCGGGGGGAAGCTATGGCTACACCTTC | CASSEGPGGSYGYTF | TRBJ1-2 | NA | TRBV9 | few